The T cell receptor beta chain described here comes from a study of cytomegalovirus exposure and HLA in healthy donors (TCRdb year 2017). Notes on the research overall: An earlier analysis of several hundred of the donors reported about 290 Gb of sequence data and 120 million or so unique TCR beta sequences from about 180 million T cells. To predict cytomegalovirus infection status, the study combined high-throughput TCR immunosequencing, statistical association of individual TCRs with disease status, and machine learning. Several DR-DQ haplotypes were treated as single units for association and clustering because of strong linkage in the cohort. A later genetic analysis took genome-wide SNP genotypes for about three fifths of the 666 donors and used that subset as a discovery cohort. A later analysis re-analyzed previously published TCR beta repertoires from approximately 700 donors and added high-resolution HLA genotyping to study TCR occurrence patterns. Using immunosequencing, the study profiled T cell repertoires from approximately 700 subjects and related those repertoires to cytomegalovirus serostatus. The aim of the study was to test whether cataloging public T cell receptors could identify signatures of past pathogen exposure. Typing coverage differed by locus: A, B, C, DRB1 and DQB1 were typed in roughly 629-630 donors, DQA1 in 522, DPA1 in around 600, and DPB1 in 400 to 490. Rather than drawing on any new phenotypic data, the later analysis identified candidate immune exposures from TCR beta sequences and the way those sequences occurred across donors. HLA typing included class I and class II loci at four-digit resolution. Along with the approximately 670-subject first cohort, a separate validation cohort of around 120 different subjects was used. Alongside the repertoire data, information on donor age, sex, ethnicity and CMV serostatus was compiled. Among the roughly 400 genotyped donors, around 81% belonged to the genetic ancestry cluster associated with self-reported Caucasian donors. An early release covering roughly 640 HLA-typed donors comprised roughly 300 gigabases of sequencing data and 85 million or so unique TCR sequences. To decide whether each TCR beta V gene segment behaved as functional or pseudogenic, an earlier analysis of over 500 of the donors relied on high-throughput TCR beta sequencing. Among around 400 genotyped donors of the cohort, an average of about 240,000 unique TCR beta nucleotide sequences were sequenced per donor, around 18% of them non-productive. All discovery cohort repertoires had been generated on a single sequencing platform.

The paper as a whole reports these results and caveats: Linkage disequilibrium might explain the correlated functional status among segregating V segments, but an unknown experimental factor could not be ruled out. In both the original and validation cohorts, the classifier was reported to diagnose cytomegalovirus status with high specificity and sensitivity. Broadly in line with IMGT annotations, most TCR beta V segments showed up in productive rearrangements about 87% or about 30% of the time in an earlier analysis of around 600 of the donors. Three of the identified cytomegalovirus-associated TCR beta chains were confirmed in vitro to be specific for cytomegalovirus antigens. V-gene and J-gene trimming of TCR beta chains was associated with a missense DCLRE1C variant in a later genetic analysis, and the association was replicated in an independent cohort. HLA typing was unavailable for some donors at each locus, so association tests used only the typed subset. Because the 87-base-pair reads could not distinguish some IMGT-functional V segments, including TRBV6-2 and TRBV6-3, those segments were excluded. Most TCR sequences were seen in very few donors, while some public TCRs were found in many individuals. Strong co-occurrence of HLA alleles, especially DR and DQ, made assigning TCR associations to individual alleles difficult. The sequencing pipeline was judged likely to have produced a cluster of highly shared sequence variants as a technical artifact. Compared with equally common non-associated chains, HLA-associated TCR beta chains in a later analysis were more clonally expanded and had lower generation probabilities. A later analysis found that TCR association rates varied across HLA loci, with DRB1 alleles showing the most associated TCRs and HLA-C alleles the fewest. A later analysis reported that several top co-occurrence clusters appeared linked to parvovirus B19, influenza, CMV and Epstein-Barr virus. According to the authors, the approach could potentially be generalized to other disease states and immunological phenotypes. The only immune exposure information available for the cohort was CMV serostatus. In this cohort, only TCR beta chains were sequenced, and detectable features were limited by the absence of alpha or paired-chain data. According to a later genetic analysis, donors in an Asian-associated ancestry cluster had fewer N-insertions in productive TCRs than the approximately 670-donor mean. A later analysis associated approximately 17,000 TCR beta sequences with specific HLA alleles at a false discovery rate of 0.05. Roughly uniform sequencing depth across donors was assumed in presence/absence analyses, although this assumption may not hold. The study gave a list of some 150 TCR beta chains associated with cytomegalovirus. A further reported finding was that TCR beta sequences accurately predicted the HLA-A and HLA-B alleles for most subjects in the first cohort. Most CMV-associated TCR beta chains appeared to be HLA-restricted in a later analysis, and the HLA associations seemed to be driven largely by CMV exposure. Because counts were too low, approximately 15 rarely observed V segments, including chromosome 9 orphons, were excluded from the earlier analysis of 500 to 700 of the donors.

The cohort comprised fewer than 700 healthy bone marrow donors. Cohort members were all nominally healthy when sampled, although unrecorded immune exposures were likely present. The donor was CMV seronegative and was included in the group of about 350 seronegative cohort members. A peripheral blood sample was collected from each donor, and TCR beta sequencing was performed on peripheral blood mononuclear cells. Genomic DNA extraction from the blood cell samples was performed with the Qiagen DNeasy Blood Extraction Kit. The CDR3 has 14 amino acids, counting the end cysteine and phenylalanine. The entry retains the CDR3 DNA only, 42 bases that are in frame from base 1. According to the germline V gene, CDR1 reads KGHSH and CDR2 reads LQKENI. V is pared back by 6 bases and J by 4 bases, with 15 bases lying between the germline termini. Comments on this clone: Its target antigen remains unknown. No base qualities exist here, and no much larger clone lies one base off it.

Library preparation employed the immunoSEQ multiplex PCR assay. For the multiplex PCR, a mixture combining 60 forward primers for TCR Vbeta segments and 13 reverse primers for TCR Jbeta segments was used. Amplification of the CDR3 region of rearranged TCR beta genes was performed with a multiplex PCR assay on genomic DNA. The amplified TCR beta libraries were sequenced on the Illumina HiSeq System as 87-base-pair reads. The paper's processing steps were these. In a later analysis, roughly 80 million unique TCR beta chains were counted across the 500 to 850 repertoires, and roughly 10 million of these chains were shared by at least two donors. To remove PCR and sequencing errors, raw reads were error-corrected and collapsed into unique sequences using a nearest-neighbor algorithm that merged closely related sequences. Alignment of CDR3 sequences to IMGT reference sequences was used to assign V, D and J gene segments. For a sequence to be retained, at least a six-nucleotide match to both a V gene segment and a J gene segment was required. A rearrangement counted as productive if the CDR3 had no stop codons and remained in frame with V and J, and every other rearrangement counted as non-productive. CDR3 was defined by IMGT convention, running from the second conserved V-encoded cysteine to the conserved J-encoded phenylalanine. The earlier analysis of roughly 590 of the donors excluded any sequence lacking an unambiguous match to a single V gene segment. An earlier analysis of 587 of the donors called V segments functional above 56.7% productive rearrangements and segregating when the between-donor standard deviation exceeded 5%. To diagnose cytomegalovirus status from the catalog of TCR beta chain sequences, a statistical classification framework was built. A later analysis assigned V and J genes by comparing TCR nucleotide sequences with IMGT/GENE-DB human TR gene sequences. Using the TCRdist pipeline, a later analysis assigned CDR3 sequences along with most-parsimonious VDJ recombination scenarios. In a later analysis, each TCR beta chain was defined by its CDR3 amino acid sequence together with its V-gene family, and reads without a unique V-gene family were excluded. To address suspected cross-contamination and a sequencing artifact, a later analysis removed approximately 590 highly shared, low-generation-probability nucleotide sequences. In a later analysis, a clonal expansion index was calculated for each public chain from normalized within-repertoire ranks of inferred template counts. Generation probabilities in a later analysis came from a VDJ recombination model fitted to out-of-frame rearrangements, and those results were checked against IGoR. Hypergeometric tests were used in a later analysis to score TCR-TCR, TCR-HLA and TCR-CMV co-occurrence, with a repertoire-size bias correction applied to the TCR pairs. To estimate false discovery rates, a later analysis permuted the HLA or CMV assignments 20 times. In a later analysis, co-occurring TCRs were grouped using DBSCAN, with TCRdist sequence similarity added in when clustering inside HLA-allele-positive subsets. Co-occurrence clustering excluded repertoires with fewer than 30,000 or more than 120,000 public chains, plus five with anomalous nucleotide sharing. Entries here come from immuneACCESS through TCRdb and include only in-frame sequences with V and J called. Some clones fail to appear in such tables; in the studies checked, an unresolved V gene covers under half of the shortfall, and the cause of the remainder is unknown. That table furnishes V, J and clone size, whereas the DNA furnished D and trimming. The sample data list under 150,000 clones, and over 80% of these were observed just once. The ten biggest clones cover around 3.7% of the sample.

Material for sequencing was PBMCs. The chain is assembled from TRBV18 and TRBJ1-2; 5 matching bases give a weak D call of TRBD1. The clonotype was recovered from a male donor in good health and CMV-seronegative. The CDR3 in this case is CASSQQQDFYGYTF. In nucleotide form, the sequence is TGTGCCAGCTCCCAACAACAGGATTTCTATGGCTACACCTTC.